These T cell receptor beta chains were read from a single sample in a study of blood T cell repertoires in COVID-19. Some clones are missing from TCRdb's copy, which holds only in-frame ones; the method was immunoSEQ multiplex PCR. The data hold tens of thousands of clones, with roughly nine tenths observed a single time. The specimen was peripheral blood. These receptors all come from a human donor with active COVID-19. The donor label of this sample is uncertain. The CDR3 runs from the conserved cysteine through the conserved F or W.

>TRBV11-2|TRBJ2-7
CASSLEGGSGYEQYF
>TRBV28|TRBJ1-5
CASSPGPYRDQPQHF
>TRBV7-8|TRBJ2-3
CASSLAGLAGFTDTQYF
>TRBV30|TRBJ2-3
CAWSDSEGDTQYF
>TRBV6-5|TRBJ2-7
CASSYSYGGPSYEQYF
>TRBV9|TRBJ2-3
CASSVSAGTSTDTQYF
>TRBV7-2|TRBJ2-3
CASSLVPGLAGGDTQYF
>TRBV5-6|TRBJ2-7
CASSLAGGSGFSYEQYF
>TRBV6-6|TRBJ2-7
CASSSLAGPSYEQYF
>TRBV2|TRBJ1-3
CASSTPGRGRNIYF
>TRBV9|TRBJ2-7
CASSVAGRGYEQYF
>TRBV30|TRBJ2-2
CAWNPANRGTGELFF
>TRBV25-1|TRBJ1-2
CASSPGRGGYTF
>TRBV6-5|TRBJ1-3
CASSYRGGAGNTIYF
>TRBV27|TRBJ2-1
CASTSLGGYEQFF
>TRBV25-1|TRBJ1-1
CASRGQVPEGAFF
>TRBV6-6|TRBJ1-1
CASSEGIGNTEAFF
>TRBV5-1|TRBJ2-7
CASSWGSDRSYEQYF